The clone carrying this T cell receptor (beta chain) turned up a few times. Its antigen is currently unknown. This table comes from immunoSEQ multiplex PCR, and its TCRdb copy is limited to in-frame clones, with some not included. In the table there are tens of thousands of clones, roughly 80% of which are singletons. The record originates from a study of OX40 agonist ivuxolimab in advanced cancers. The overall study: Ivuxolimab, which patients received intravenously every 2 weeks, was dosed at 0.01 to 10 mg/kg. Dose-escalation cases comprised hepatocellular carcinoma, melanoma, renal cell or head and neck cancer. The group had a mean age of around 60 years, ranged from roughly 20 to 80, and was just under 85% male. Overall study findings and caveats: Not determined was the antigen specificity of the expanded peripheral T cells.

The CDR3 sequence is 14 residues long. Germline V gene lookup returns CDR1 SGHKS and CDR2 YYEKEE (reference sequence). V lost 0 bases and J lost 3; bases outside the gene matches: 2. This specimen was CD4+ or CD8+ T cells sorted from blood, taken in a trial of the OX40 agonist ivuxolimab. The clonotype was recovered from an adult with an advanced solid tumor such as melanoma, head and neck, liver or kidney cancer. V gene TRBV5-5 combines with J gene TRBJ2-7; TRBD1 matches 8 bases. The CDR3 reads CASSLGTGFYEQYF. The CDR3 region has the DNA TGTGCCAGCAGCTTGGGGACAGGGTTCTACGAGCAGTACTTC.